This record concerns one TCR beta chain sequence. This entry is derived from a study of T cell changes during pregnancy in multiple sclerosis. Sequencing used immunoSEQ multiplex PCR; TCRdb keeps in-frame clones, though not all of them. The profile shows some 40,000 clones, roughly nine tenths of them singletons. This CDR3 comprises 15 residues. V dropped 6 bases and J dropped 0 bases, with 15 bases sitting between them. The germline V gene has CDR1 SEHNR and CDR2 FQNEAQ (reference sequence). The TCR sequence derives from a female donor in good health, enrolled as a control in a pregnancy study. Source: peripheral blood, taken in the second trimester of pregnancy. This chain links TRBV7-9 with TRBJ2-7; D may be TRBD1 (5 bases). The CDR3 spells CASSRTGHSSYEQYF. CDR3 coding DNA: TGTGCCAGCAGTCGAACAGGACACAGCTCCTACGAGCAGTACTTC.